A selection of T cell receptor beta chains follows, all from one sample in a study of control samples from healthy donors and cancer patients. Measured with immunoSEQ multiplex PCR; TCRdb has only the in-frame clones, and not every one. This repertoire shows some 140,000 clones, over 85% found once; its top ten account for approximately 6%. What was sequenced was blood. These receptors all stem from a man aged 35 to 55 in good health. Both conserved end residues are part of each CDR3. The D gene is left open where the match is weak. The size of a clone is reported for some rows only, either as once, few or many, or as a class for expanded clones.

clone size	J gene	V gene	D gene	CDR3 protein	CDR3 DNA
NA	TRBJ1-2	TRBV24-1	NA	CATSDGGDGIYGYTF	TGTGCCACCAGTGACGGGGGGGACGGAATCTATGGCTACACCTTC
NA	TRBJ1-1	TRBV30	NA	CAWRASGTGLSEAFF	TGTGCCTGGAGGGCATCCGGGACTGGCCTCTCAGAAGCTTTCTTT
NA	TRBJ1-6	TRBV28	NA	CASSPPLNNSPLHF	TGTGCCAGCAGTCCCCCCCTGAATAATTCACCCCTCCACTTT
NA	TRBJ1-5	TRBV28	NA	CASLQDLWGNQPQHF	TGTGCCAGTCTTCAAGACCTTTGGGGCAATCAGCCCCAGCATTTT
NA	TRBJ1-3	TRBV14	TRBD1	CASSQGQGRNTIYF	TGTGCCAGCAGCCAAGGACAGGGTCGAAACACCATATATTTT
NA	TRBJ1-3	TRBV6-1	TRBD1	CASSERTGDFGNTIYF	TGTGCCAGCAGTGAAAGGACAGGGGATTTTGGAAACACCATATATTTT
NA	TRBJ2-7	TRBV6-1	NA	CASSEATFYEQYF	TGTGCCAGCAGTGAAGCGACATTTTACGAGCAGTACTTC
NA	TRBJ1-1	TRBV30	NA	CAWSLAGNTEAFF	TGTGCCTGGAGTTTGGCCGGTAACACTGAAGCTTTCTTT
NA	TRBJ1-4	TRBV28	TRBD1	CASSSARGLANEKLFF	TGTGCCAGCAGTTCAGCCAGGGGGCTAGCTAATGAAAAACTGTTTTTT
NA	TRBJ1-1	TRBV5-1	NA	CASSLSRKPDEAFF	TGCGCCAGCAGCTTGTCGAGGAAACCCGATGAAGCTTTCTTT
NA	TRBJ1-6	TRBV30	TRBD1	CAWSPGQGKEPLHF	TGTGCCTGGAGTCCAGGACAGGGGAAAGAACCCCTCCACTTT
NA	TRBJ2-2	TRBV6-2/TRBV6-3	NA	CASSGVPPEGTGELFF	TGTGCCAGCAGCGGGGTGCCCCCCGAGGGCACCGGGGAGCTGTTTTTT
NA	TRBJ2-2	TRBV3-1/TRBV3-2	NA	CASSPRRVNTGELFF	TGTGCCAGCAGCCCCAGGCGGGTGAACACCGGGGAGCTGTTTTTT
NA	TRBJ2-1	TRBV5-1	TRBD1	CASSSTGGYNEQFF	TGCGCCAGCAGCTCTACAGGGGGCTACAATGAGCAGTTCTTC
NA	TRBJ1-2	TRBV5-4	NA	CASSLDLANYGYTF	TGTGCCAGCAGCTTGGACCTAGCTAACTATGGCTACACCTTC
NA	TRBJ1-4	TRBV6-5	NA	CASGHRGQGNEKLFF	TGTGCCAGCGGTCACCGTGGGCAGGGGAATGAAAAACTGTTTTTT
NA	TRBJ2-7	TRBV5-5	NA	CASSLGVGAYEQYF	TGTGCCAGCAGCTTGGGGGTGGGGGCCTACGAGCAGTACTTC
NA	TRBJ1-2	TRBV27	NA	CASGYRVPGYTF	TGTGCCAGCGGATACAGGGTGCCGGGCTACACCTTC
NA	TRBJ1-1	TRBV19	NA	CASSWTENTEAFF	TGTGCCAGTAGTTGGACAGAGAACACTGAAGCTTTCTTT
NA	TRBJ2-4	TRBV3-1/TRBV3-2	TRBD2	CASSLTSGGKNIQYF	TGTGCCAGCAGTTTGACTAGCGGGGGGAAAAACATTCAGTACTTC
NA	TRBJ1-1	TRBV29-1	NA	CSVEKGMNTEAFF	TGCAGCGTTGAAAAAGGGATGAACACTGAAGCTTTCTTT
once	TRBJ1-2	TRBV6-2/TRBV6-3	NA	CASSLNRIEGYTF	TGTGCCAGCAGTTTAAACCGGATTGAGGGCTACACCTTC
once	TRBJ1-4	TRBV18	NA	CASSPTSRGDEKLFF	TGTGCCAGCTCACCGACGAGCAGGGGTGATGAAAAACTGTTTTTT
NA	TRBJ1-3	TRBV9	NA	CASGGGRSGNTIYF	TGTGCCAGCGGTGGGGGCCGCTCTGGAAACACCATATATTTT
NA	TRBJ2-1	TRBV27	TRBD2	CASSLYSSGGPSMKQFF	TGTGCCAGCAGTTTGTACTCTAGCGGGGGGCCCTCTATGAAGCAGTTCTTC
NA	TRBJ1-3	TRBV19	TRBD1	CASSIGTAGNTIYF	TGTGCCAGTAGTATCGGGACAGCTGGAAACACCATATATTTT
once	TRBJ1-1	TRBV29-1	NA	CSVVQPHTEAFF	TGCAGCGTTGTCCAGCCCCACACTGAAGCTTTCTTT
once	TRBJ1-1	TRBV4-3	TRBD1	CASSLTGTEAFF	TGCGCCAGCAGCCTGACAGGGACTGAAGCTTTCTTT